This T cell receptor beta chain was sequenced for a study of CD8+ T cells in alopecia areata. For the study at large: Oral tofacitinib (5 to 10 mg twice daily) was administered to treated patients. General study findings and limits: While tofacitinib was given, many expanded lesional clones persisted in scalp and blood. Among the 100 top clones, expanded CD8+ clones, like scalp clonality, were significantly decreased by tofacitinib.

cDNA prepared by RNA extraction and subsequent reverse transcription served as the template for sequencing. Assay used: immunoSEQ multiplex PCR; TCRdb lists only in-frame clones, some missing. This sample has approximately 210,000 clones, with about 60% found just once. The treatment denotes: oral pan-JAK inhibitor, 5-10 mg twice daily. For this clone: Its antigen is unidentified.

Trimming at V came to 3 bases and at J to 4 bases, leaving 6 bases not matched to a gene. Germline CDR1 reads GTSNPN; CDR2 reads SVGIG (reference sequence). The CDR3 has 15 residues. The TCR originated in a human donor with alopecia areata. This sample comprised CD4+ T cells sorted from blood, obtained at week 4, from a patient treated with tofacitinib. The chain carries TRBV30 and TRBJ2-1; 10 nucleotides align to TRBD2. The CDR3 bases are TGTGCCTGGAGCTTTAGCGGGGGGAAGTACAATGAGCAGTTCTTC. Its protein is CAWSFSGGKYNEQFF.